These 20 T cell receptor beta chains originate from one sample sequenced in a study of Graves' ophthalmopathy and Graves' hyperthyroidism. Amplification targeted the TCR beta CDR3 regions, with RNA transcripts as the source material. HTBI primers served in a first-round RT-PCR, which a second-round multiplex PCR followed. Each CDR3 protein gets one entry after TCRdb re-called the multiplex PCR reads with MiXCR. The profile shows hundreds of thousands of distinct CDR3 sequences, 22% of them singletons. Sequencing was done on a sample of peripheral blood. The receptors shown here come from a woman between 18 and 30 years old with stable Graves' hyperthyroidism. Some clones in this sample may be carry-over from other donors' samples.

The sample holds a few counts of this clonotype. The chain carries TRBV18 and TRBJ2-5, with D perhaps TRBD2 (6 bases). Deletions cut 3 bases from V and 1 base from J, with 12 bases between. CDR1 and CDR2 from the germline V gene are KGHSH and LQKENI. The CDR3 spans 15 residues. DNA for the CDR3: TGTGCCAGCTCACCGGGGGGACGTGTCCAAGAGACCCAGTACTTC. Its translation is CASSPGGRVQETQYF.

This clonotype has at least ten counts. Here the CDR3 reads CASSRRQGNTEAFF. CDR3 DNA sequence: TGTGCCAGCAGTCGTCGACAGGGGAACACTGAAGCTTTCTTT. The rearrangement links TRBV6-2 or TRBV6-3 to TRBJ1-1, with TRBD1 identical over 7 bases. This CDR3 region has 14 residues. V lost 5 bases, J lost 1 base, and 4 bases stayed unmatched. The V gene's germline CDR1 is MNHEY and CDR2 SVGEGT.

This clonotype was recorded at least ten times. V and J are TRBV7-2 and TRBJ1-1; tentatively, D is TRBD1 (6 bases). The ends were cut back, 5 bases at V and 3 bases at J, with 28 bases in the middle. Germline V gene lookup returns CDR1 SGHTA and CDR2 FQGNSA. The length of the CDR3 is 19 residues. CDR3 sequence reads: CASSPRIWGGKGGDTEAFF. In nucleotides, the CDR3 is TGTGCCAGCAGCCCACGCATCTGGGGGGGGAAAGGGGGAGACACTGAAGCTTTCTTT.

V is TRBV19 and J is TRBJ1-5; no firm D call. The CDR3 has 15 amino acids. Looked up from germline, CDR1 is LNHDA and CDR2 is SQIVND (reference sequence). V lost 5 bases, J lost 4 bases, and 15 bases lay in between. CDR3: CASSPLLSKNQPQHF. The CDR3 coding sequence is TGTGCCAGTAGTCCCCTCCTGTCCAAAAATCAGCCCCAGCATTTT.

Note on this clonotype: Given a much more abundant clone one base away, this may be a read error. The J gene is TRBJ2-7, the V gene TRBV2; no clear D gene. Germline V gives CDR1 SNHLY, CDR2 FYNNEI. The CDR3 is 13 residues long. The CDR3 DNA is TGTGCCAGCTGTGACCCCCCGACCTACGAGCAGTACTTC. Its protein is CASCDPPTYEQYF. The complete variable domain, with remaining parts taken from reference TRBV2 and TRBJ2-7, reads EPEVTQTPSHQVTQMGQEVILRCVPISNHLYFYWYRQILGQKVEFLVSFYNNEISEKSEIFDDQFSVERPDGSNFTLKIRSTKLEDSAMYFCASCDPPTYEQYFGPGTRLTVT.

This clonotype was seen repeatedly, ten times or more. J is TRBJ1-2 and V is TRBV11-2, with TRBD1 matching 11 bases. The V gene's germline CDR1 is SGHAT and CDR2 FQNNGV. Germline trimming cut 1 base from V and 6 bases from J; bases unmatched to any gene: 7. This CDR3 spans 16 amino acids. CDR3 residues: CASSLVPGQGADGYTF. CDR3 nucleotide sequence: TGTGCCAGCAGCTTAGTCCCCGGACAGGGGGCTGATGGCTACACCTTC.

The sample holds many counts of this clonotype. The DNA of the CDR3 is TGTGCCAGCAGTCCGCTTAGCGAGTGGCAAAATTACGAGCAGTACTTC. It encodes CASSPLSEWQNYEQYF. V gene TRBV27 combines with J gene TRBJ2-7; tentative D call: TRBD2 (5 bases). V was clipped by 5 bases and J by 4 bases, with 21 bases between them. Germline V gives CDR1 MNHEY, CDR2 SMNVEV (reference sequence). CDR3 length: 16 residues.

This clonotype was seen repeatedly, ten times or more. V and J are TRBV4-2 and TRBJ1-6; 8 bases map to TRBD1. The J segment lost 7 bases and the V segment lost 4 bases, leaving 6 bases of the junction unmatched. CDR1 and CDR2 from the germline V gene are LGHNA and YNFKEQ. The CDR3 length is 15 residues. The CDR3 coding sequence is TGTGCCAGCAGCCCTCCACAGGGGGGAAATTCACCCCTCCACTTT. Its protein is CASSPPQGGNSPLHF.

The chain couples TRBV4-1 to TRBJ1-2; D uncertain. Germline assignment: CDR1 MGHRA and CDR2 YSYEKL. This CDR3 is 17 amino acids long. V lost 1 base, J lost 5 bases, and 20 bases lay in between. The CDR3 nucleotides read TGCGCCAGCAGCCAAGTACCTCGCAAGGGCCTAGGGTATGGCTACACCTTC. Residues: CASSQVPRKGLGYGYTF.

The table lists this clonotype with many counts. Without the conserved terminal phenylalanine or tryptophan, this CDR3 likely stems from a read error. The chain couples TRBV12-3 or TRBV12-4 to TRBJ1-2; D remains ambiguous. The CDR3 has 15 residues. The V gene lost 0 bases and the J gene lost 7 bases, with 15 bases spanning the gap. Here the CDR3 DNA reads TGTGCCAGCAGTTTAGCGTTGGGTCGGCCCGTTGGCTACACCTCC. Protein: CASSLALGRPVGYTS.

The sample holds many counts of this clonotype. CDR3 coding DNA: TGTGCCAGCTCTCGGAACACCGGGGAGCTGTTTTTT. This encodes CASSRNTGELFF. This chain links TRBV7-2 with TRBJ2-2; D gene uncertain. CDR1 and CDR2 (germline): SGHTA, FQGNSA. CDR3 length: 12 residues. The germline V and J ends were trimmed by 8 bases and 1 base, with 5 bases remaining between them.

The sample holds a few counts of this clonotype. The chain carries TRBV29-1 and TRBJ1-1, with 9 positions matching TRBD1. The ends lost 4 bases at V and 4 bases at J; junction bases unmatched: 4. CDR1 and CDR2 (germline): SQVTM, ANQGSEA. The CDR3 is made up of 13 amino acids. The CDR3 DNA is TGCAGCGTTGGGACAGGGGTAGGCACTGAAGCTTTCTTT. It specifies CSVGTGVGTEAFF.

This clonotype was seen at least ten times. The chain links TRBV11-3 to TRBJ2-2; 7 bases align to TRBD2. After removal of 2 bases from V and 1 base from J, the junction contained 1 base not matched to a gene. The germline CDR1 and CDR2 sequences are SGHNT and YENEEA. CDR3 length equals 15 residues. CDR3 amino acids: CASSLTGGNTGELFF. CDR3 DNA sequence: TGTGCCAGCAGCTTAACGGGGGGGAACACCGGGGAGCTGTTTTTT. Full variable domain (remainder filled in from reference TRBV11-3 and TRBJ2-2): EAGVVQSPRYKIIEKKQPVAFWCNPISGHNTLYWYLQNLGQGPELLIRYENEEAVDDSQLPKDRFSAERLKGVDSTLKIQPAELGDSAVYLCASSLTGGNTGELFFGEGSRLTVL.

On this clonotype: An end of the junction does not agree with germline; a read error may underlie this. The rearrangement uses TRBV12-3 or TRBV12-4 and TRBJ2-5, with unresolved D. The CDR3 is 13 amino acids. The CDR3 here is CVSSRTSQETRYF. DNA of the CDR3: TGTGTCAGCAGTAGGACGTCCCAAGAGACCCGGTACTTC.

This clonotype was detected many times. This chain connects TRBV9 to TRBJ2-7, with D possibly matching TRBD1 (5 bases). This CDR3 is built from 15 residues. V was shortened by 3 bases and J by 1 base, with 14 bases between the two germline ends. Per germline, CDR1 SGDLS and CDR2 YYNGEE. The DNA of the CDR3 is TGTGCCAGCAGCGCCAGGGATCACCTTTCCTACGAGCAGTACTTC. The encoded protein is CASSARDHLSYEQYF.

In its sample, this clonotype was seen many times. The chain joins TRBV2 to TRBJ2-1; possible D gene TRBD1, 6 bases. Per the germline V gene, CDR1 is SNHLY and CDR2 is FYNNEI. The CDR3 totals 13 residues. With 11 bases removed from V and 5 bases from J, the gap between germline ends came to 16 bases. The CDR3 loop reads CAAQTGPHNEQFF. CDR3 sequence (DNA): TGTGCCGCGCAAACAGGGCCTCACAATGAGCAGTTCTTC.

The rearrangement joins TRBV12-3 or TRBV12-4 to TRBJ2-2; D is undetermined. V was cut by 1 base and J by 4 bases, with 13 bases left in between. The CDR3 runs to 16 residues. The CDR3: CASSLGLRTATGELFF. In DNA, the CDR3 is TGTGCCAGCAGTTTAGGCCTCCGGACGGCCACCGGGGAGCTGTTTTTT.

This clonotype occurred many times. The chain has TRBV28 and TRBJ1-3; 8 positions agree with TRBD1. The V gene's germline CDR1 is MDHEN and CDR2 SYDVKM. This CDR3 spans 16 amino acids. The V gene end was trimmed by 2 bases and the J gene end by 3 bases; junction bases not matched to a gene: 6. The CDR3 region is CASSLPGGLRGNTIYF. The CDR3 DNA sequence: TGTGCCAGCAGTTTACCAGGGGGCCTCCGTGGAAACACCATATATTTT.

Ten or more counts support this clonotype. The chain uses TRBV27 and TRBJ1-5; 8 nucleotides line up with TRBD1. The J segment lost 6 bases and the V segment lost 5 bases, leaving 6 bases of the junction unmatched. Germline V CDR1 and CDR2: MNHEY, SMNVEV (reference sequence). CDR3 length: 14 residues. CDR3 coding DNA: TGTGCCAGCAGTGTAAGGACAGGGAGTCAGCCCCAGCATTTT. It is translated as CASSVRTGSQPQHF.

This clonotype was counted a few times. V usage is TRBV30 and J usage is TRBJ2-6, with a weak D call TRBD1 (6 bases). This CDR3 is built from 16 residues. Germline lookup yields CDR1 GTSNPN and CDR2 SVGIG (reference sequence). The germline V and J ends were trimmed by 1 base and 2 bases, with 12 bases remaining between them. The CDR3 DNA reads as TGTGCCTGGAGTGGAAAAGACAGGCCTGGGGCCAACGTCCTGACTTTC. Translating it yields CAWSGKDRPGANVLTF.